These 10 T cell receptor beta chains were sequenced from one sample in a study of radiotherapy plus CTLA-4 blockade in lung cancer (dated by TCRdb to the late 2010s). Library generation was performed with the immunoSEQ multiplex PCR assay. Here the immuneACCESS table is served through TCRdb, limited to in-frame sequences with V and J called. Missing clones are a known gap in these copies; in checked studies unresolved V genes cover under half, and the rest lacks a known reason. The sample table holds 48,000 or so clones, of which around four fifths were seen once. 4.5% to 5% of the sample goes to the ten largest clones. Here the sequenced sample was peripheral blood, taken from a patient treated with radiotherapy plus ipilimumab. Every receptor here comes from a human donor with non-small cell lung cancer whose response to radiotherapy plus ipilimumab could not be evaluated.

This sequence joins TRBV9 and TRBJ1-3; TRBD1 is a possible D gene (5 bases). Looked up from germline, CDR1 is SGDLS and CDR2 is YYNGEE. The CDR3 totals 14 residues. Trimming cost V 0 bases and J 2 bases, with 6 bases left between them. The CDR3 bases are TGTGCCAGCAGCGTAGGCAGGGCTGGAAACACCATATATTTT. It specifies CASSVGRAGNTIYF.

The chain carries TRBV11-2 and TRBJ2-7, with 9 bases that match TRBD1. There are 14 residues in the CDR3. V shed 5 bases, J shed 5 bases, and the junction held 7 bases outside the gene matches. Germline CDR1 is SGHAT and CDR2 is FQNNGV. The CDR3 sequence: CASSPGQGRNEQYF. The CDR3 DNA reads as TGTGCCAGCAGCCCCGGACAGGGGAGGAACGAGCAGTACTTC.

The chain carries TRBV5-6 and TRBJ2-1; TRBD1 aligns across 7 bases. CDR3 length: 16 amino acids. From germline, CDR1 is SGHDT and CDR2 YYEEEE. Germline trimming cut 0 bases from V and 4 bases from J; bases unmatched to any gene: 7. CDR3 nucleotide sequence: TGTGCCAGCAGCTTGGTTCGGGACAGTTTGTACAATGAGCAGTTCTTC. Protein product: CASSLVRDSLYNEQFF.

The chain uses TRBV18 and TRBJ2-1; D ambiguous. CDR3 size: 14 residues. V shed 0 bases and J shed 2 bases, with 5 bases lying between them. Germline V gene sequence: CDR1 KGHSH, CDR2 LQKENI. The CDR3 coding sequence is TGTGCCAGCTCACCACCGCGGACCTACAATGAGCAGTTCTTC. Amino acids: CASSPPRTYNEQFF.

The CDR3 DNA follows: TGTGCCTGGTCCGGAGTTTCTAATGAAAAACTGTTTTTT. This sequence encodes CAWSGVSNEKLFF. The V and J genes are TRBV30 and TRBJ1-4; D unresolved. Germline V gene lookup returns CDR1 GTSNPN and CDR2 SVGIG (reference sequence). The CDR3 sequence is 13 residues long. V lost 5 bases, J lost 3 bases, and 10 bases lay in between. The whole variable domain, filled in from reference TRBV30 and TRBJ1-4, reads SQTIHQWPATLVQPVGSPLSLECTVEGTSNPNLYWYRQAAGRGLQLLFYSVGIGQISSEVPQNLSASRPQDRQFILSSKKLLLSDSGFYLCAWSGVSNEKLFFGSGTQLSVL.

The J gene is TRBJ1-1, the V gene TRBV6-5; 10 nucleotides line up with TRBD1. In germline, CDR1 is MNHEY, CDR2 SVGAGI. This CDR3 has 15 amino acids. The V segment lost 0 bases and the J segment 5 bases; nucleotides outside the gene matches: 3. The CDR3 DNA reads as TGTGCCAGCAGTTACTCGACAGGGGGCAGAACTGAAGCTTTCTTT. Residues: CASSYSTGGRTEAFF.

The rearrangement uses TRBV9 and TRBJ1-1; tentative D call: TRBD1 (6 bases). V lost 4 bases, J lost 5 bases, and 18 bases lay in between. This CDR3 has 15 amino acids. The germline CDR1 and CDR2 sequences are SGDLS and YYNGEE. The CDR3 bases are TGTGCCAGCAGCCCTCTTCTCAGGGGTGAGACTGAAGCTTTCTTT. Translated: CASSPLLRGETEAFF.

The chain employs TRBV10-3 and TRBJ2-7; 9 bases are a match to TRBD1. Trimming removed 6 bases from V and 0 bases from J; junction bases left unmatched: 3. Germline CDR1 reads ENHRY; CDR2 reads SYGVKD. This CDR3 is built from 14 residues. This chain's CDR3 is CAISWDRDSYEQYF. In DNA, the CDR3 is TGTGCCATCAGCTGGGACAGGGACTCCTACGAGCAGTACTTC.

The chain links TRBV19 to TRBJ2-1; a possible D gene is TRBD2 (8 bases). Between the trimmed V and J ends, which lost 3 bases and 10 bases, there was a span of 19 bases. From germline, CDR1 is LNHDA and CDR2 SQIVND (reference sequence). This CDR3 region has 15 residues. In DNA, the CDR3 is TGTGCCAGTAGTATTCAAGCGGGAGCAGGGGGGGAGCAGTTCTTC. Encoded protein: CASSIQAGAGGEQFF.

This clone was recorded only once. The rearrangement joins TRBV4-1 to TRBJ2-1, with 7 bases that match TRBD1. This CDR3 comprises 14 residues. Germline assignment: CDR1 MGHRA and CDR2 YSYEKL. V trimming: 3 bases; J trimming: 6 bases; junction bases outside the gene matches: 5. CDR3 sequence (DNA): TGCGCCAGCAGCCACCTACAGGGGAGCAATGAGCAGTTCTTC. The encoded protein is CASSHLQGSNEQFF.